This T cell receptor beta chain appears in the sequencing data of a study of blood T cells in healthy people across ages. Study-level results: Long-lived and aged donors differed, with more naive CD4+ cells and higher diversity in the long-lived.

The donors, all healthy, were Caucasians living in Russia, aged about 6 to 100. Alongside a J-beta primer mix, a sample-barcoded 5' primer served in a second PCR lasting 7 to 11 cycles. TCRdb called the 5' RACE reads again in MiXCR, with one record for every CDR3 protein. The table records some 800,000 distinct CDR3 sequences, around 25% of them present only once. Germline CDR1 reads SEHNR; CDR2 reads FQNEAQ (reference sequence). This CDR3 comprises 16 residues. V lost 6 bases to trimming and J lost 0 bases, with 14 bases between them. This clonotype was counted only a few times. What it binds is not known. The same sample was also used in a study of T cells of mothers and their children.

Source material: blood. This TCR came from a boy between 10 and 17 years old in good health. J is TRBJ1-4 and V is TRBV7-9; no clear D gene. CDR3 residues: CASRHKQSPTNEKLFF. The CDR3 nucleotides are TGTGCCAGCAGACATAAACAGAGCCCAACTAATGAAAAACTGTTTTTT.